The 7 T cell receptor beta chains given below trace back to one sample, sequenced in a study of blood T cell repertoires in COVID-19. Only in-frame clones appear in the TCRdb table, and some are missing; sequencing was by immunoSEQ multiplex PCR. The data contain 100,000 to 150,000 clones, more than 65% of them singletons. The sample was peripheral blood. These receptors were taken from a human donor in a cohort sampled during active COVID-19.

This chain connects TRBV7-9 to TRBJ1-2; D might be TRBD1 (6 bases). The CDR3 totals 14 residues. V was cut by 8 bases and J by 2 bases, with 15 bases left in between. CDR1 SEHNR and CDR2 FQNEAQ come from the germline V gene (reference sequence). DNA of the CDR3: TGTGCCAGCTCCAGAGGGGGGGTCAACTATGGCTACACCTTC. It codes for CASSRGGVNYGYTF.

This rearrangement joins TRBV7-3 to TRBJ2-7; 7 bases are shared with TRBD1. There are 14 residues in the CDR3. The germline gives CDR1 SGHTA, CDR2 FQGTGA. V gave up 2 bases and J gave up 1 base; unmatched junction bases: 2. The CDR3, as DNA: TGTGCCAGCAGCTTATGGGGACAGTCCTACGAGCAGTACTTC. Protein product: CASSLWGQSYEQYF.

The V and J genes are TRBV11-3 and TRBJ2-1, with 10 bases lining up with TRBD2. Germline values: CDR1 SGHNT, CDR2 YENEEA. The CDR3 extends over 18 amino acids. Germline trimming cut 4 bases from V and 1 base from J; bases unmatched to any gene: 10. The CDR3 DNA reads as TGTGCCAGCAGCTCCCGGTTGGTAGCGGGAGGTTCCTACAATGAGCAGTTCTTC. Translation gives CASSSRLVAGGSYNEQFF.

V gene TRBV13 combines with J gene TRBJ2-1, with D perhaps TRBD1 (7 bases). The CDR3 totals 16 residues. V was cut by 4 bases and J by 2 bases, with 15 bases left in between. Germline V gene lookup returns CDR1 PRHDT and CDR2 FYEKMQ (reference sequence). The CDR3 DNA reads TGTGCCAGCAGCTCCCCCAGGGGGGTGACCTACAATGAGCAGTTCTTC. This sequence encodes CASSSPRGVTYNEQFF.

The J gene is TRBJ2-3, the V gene TRBV4-3; TRBD2 matches 10 bases. Losses at the gene ends were 0 bases for V and 4 bases for J; bases not matched to a gene: 4. The CDR3 length is 16 residues. Germline V gene sequence: CDR1 LGHNA, CDR2 YSLEER. In DNA form, the CDR3 reads TGCGCCAGCAGCCAAGATCTAGCGGGAGATTCAGATACGCAGTATTTT. Translating it yields CASSQDLAGDSDTQYF.

The V call is TRBV5-4, the J call TRBJ2-2, with 14 bases that match TRBD2. The germline CDR1 and CDR2 sequences are SGHNT and YYREEE (reference sequence). CDR3 length equals 19 residues. V lost 0 bases, J lost 1 base, and 5 bases stayed unmatched. The CDR3, as DNA: TGTGCCAGCAGCTTGGAGTCGACTAGCGGGGGGGTGAACACCGGGGAGCTGTTTTTT. Amino acid sequence: CASSLESTSGGVNTGELFF.

The chain is built from TRBV21-1 and TRBJ2-7; TRBD2, the table's D call, lacks a check against the DNA. TRBV21-1 is given as a pseudogene. The CDR3 contains 13 residues. This CDR3 is CASSSGGLRGQYF. For the CDR3, the DNA is TGTGCCAGCAGTAGCGGGGGGCTACGAGGGCAGTACTTC.